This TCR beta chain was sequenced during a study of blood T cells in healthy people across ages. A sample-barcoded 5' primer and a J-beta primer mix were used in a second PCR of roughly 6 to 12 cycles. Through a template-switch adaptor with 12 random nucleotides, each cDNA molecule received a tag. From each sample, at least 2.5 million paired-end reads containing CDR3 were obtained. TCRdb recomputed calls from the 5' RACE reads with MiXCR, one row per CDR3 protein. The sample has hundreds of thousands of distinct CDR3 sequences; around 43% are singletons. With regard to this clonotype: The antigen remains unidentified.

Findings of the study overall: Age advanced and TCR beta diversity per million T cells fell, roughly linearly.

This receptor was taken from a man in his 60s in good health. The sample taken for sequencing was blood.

CDR3 coding DNA: TGTGCCAGCATAAGGGGAGGGGGCTATGGCTACACCTTC. Its protein product is CASIRGGGYGYTF. The J gene is TRBJ1-2, the V gene TRBV6-5, with D maybe TRBD1 (6 bases). The CDR3 runs to 13 residues. V shed 7 bases and J shed 4 bases, with 13 bases lying between them. Per the germline V gene, CDR1 is MNHEY and CDR2 is SVGAGI.